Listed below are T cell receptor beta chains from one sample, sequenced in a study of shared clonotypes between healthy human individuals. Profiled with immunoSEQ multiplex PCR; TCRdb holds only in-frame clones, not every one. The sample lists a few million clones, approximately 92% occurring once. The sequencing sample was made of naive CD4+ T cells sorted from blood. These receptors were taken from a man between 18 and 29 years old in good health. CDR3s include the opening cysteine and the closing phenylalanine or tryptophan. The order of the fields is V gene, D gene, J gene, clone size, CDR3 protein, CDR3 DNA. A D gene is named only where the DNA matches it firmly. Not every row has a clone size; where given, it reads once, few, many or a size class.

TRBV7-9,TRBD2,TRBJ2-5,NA,CASSLAGSGISGETQYF,TGTGCCAGCAGCTTAGCTGGTAGCGGGATTTCTGGGGAGACCCAGTACTTC
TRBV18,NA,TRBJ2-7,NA,CASSPPHSGYEQYF,TGTGCCAGCTCACCGCCCCATTCGGGCTACGAGCAGTACTTC
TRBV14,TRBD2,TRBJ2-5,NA,CASSQEGSFWGGQETQYF,TGTGCCAGCAGCCAAGAAGGAAGTTTCTGGGGGGGTCAAGAGACCCAGTACTTC
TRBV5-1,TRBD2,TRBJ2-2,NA,CASSPSGNTGELFF,TGCGCCAGCAGTCCTAGCGGGAACACCGGGGAGCTGTTTTTT
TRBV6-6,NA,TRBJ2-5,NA,CASSDRETQYF,TGTGCCAGCAGTGACCGTGAGACCCAGTACTTC
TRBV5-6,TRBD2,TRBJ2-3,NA,CASSPTGTSADTQYF,TGTGCCAGCAGCCCGACCGGGACTAGTGCAGATACGCAGTATTTT
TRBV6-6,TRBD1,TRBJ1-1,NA,CASDWTGPRRDTEAFF,TGTGCCAGCGACTGGACAGGACCCCGGAGGGACACTGAAGCTTTCTTT
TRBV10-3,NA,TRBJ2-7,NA,CAISESNGGMLYF,TGTGCCATCAGTGAGTCGAATGGGGGGATGTTGTACTTC
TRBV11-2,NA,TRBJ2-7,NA,CASSPRHHEQYF,TGTGCCAGCAGCCCCCGACACCACGAGCAGTACTTC
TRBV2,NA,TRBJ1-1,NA,CASSNGPNTEAFF,TGTGCCAGCAGCAACGGACCGAACACTGAAGCTTTCTTT
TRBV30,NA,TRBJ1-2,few,CAWSVRVGGGGYTF,TGTGCCTGGAGTGTACGTGTCGGCGGGGGTGGCTACACCTTC
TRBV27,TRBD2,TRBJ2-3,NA,CASSPGLAGVLGTDTQYF,TGTGCCAGCAGTCCGGGACTAGCGGGAGTGCTCGGCACAGATACGCAGTATTTT
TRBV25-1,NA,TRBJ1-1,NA,CASSDTRERTEAFF,TGTGCCAGCAGTGACACAAGGGAGCGAACTGAAGCTTTCTTT
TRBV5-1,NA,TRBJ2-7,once,CASSFGGFYYEQYF,TGTGCCAGCAGCTTTGGGGGATTCTACTACGAGCAGTACTTC
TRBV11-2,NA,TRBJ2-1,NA,CASSLLGALSYNEQFF,TGTGCCAGCAGCTTACTCGGGGCCCTCTCCTACAATGAGCAGTTCTTC
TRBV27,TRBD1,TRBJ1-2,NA,CASSLSSSGTAFVSGYTF,TGTGCCAGCAGTTTATCCTCATCCGGGACAGCGTTTGTTAGTGGCTACACCTTC
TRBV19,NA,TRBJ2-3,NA,CASSNRGEGTDTQYF,TGTGCCAGTAGTAATCGTGGGGAGGGCACAGATACGCAGTATTTT
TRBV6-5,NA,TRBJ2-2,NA,CASSRGHTLTGELFF,TGTGCCAGCAGTCGTGGGCACACCCTCACCGGGGAGCTGTTTTTT
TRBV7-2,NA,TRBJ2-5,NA,CASSLFRETQYF,TGTGCCAGCAGCTTATTCAGGGAGACCCAGTACTTC
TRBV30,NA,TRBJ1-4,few,CAWRTQLNEKLFF,TGTGCCTGGAGAACACAGCTTAATGAAAAACTGTTTTTT
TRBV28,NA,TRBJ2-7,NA,CASSAKHRALYEQYF,TGTGCCAGCAGTGCCAAGCACAGGGCCCTCTACGAGCAGTACTTC
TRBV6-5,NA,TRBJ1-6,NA,CASRPGPSVAPLHF,TGTGCCAGCAGGCCCGGGCCTAGCGTTGCACCCCTCCACTTT
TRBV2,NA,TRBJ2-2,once,CASSPTNTGELFF,TGTGCCAGCAGCCCCACAAACACCGGGGAGCTGTTTTTT
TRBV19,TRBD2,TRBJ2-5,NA,CASSIGTSYETQYF,TGTGCCAGTAGTATAGGGACTAGCTACGAGACCCAGTACTTC
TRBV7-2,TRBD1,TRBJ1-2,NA,CASSLAGTGYGYTF,TGTGCCAGCAGCTTAGCTGGGACAGGGTATGGCTACACCTTC